The sequence of this T cell receptor beta chain was determined in a study of beta chain features in type 1 diabetes. Whole-study findings and limits: Naive, central memory and Treg TCRB repertoires seemed to resemble each other more closely in patients than they did in healthy donors.

Concerning this clone itself: What it binds is unknown.

CDR3 size: 13 residues. Germline CDR1 reads SGHTA; CDR2 reads FQGNSA. The V and J ends lost 1 base and 5 bases respectively, with 8 bases between them. The whole isolated RNA underwent reverse transcription, so sequencing captured expressed TCRB transcripts. Profiling relied on immunoSEQ multiplex PCR, and the TCRdb table lists in-frame clones only, not all of them. The repertoire holds under 250,000 clones, with 13% to 15% as singletons. The clonotype comes from a woman between 40 and 55 years old in good health. The chain carries TRBV7-2 and TRBJ1-2; D remains ambiguous. Sequenced: naive CD4+ T cells from blood. CDR3 protein: CASSLDSGYGYTF. Written as DNA, the CDR3 is TGTGCCAGCAGCTTAGACAGCGGGTATGGCTACACCTTC.